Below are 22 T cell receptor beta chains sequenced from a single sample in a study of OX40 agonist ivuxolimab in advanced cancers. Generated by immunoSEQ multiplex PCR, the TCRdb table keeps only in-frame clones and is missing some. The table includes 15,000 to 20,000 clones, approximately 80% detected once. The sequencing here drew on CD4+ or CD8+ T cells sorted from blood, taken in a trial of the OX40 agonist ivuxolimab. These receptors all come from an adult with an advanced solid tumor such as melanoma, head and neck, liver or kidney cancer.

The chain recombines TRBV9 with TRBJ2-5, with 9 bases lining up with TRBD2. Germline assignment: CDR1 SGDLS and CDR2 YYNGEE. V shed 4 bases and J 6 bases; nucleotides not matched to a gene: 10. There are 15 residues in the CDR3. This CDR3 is CASSLSREGRKTQYF. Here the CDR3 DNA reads TGTGCCAGCAGCCTCTCGCGGGAGGGCCGGAAGACCCAGTACTTC. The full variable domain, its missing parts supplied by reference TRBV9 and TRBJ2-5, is DSGVTQTPKHLITATGQRVTLRCSPRSGDLSVYWYQQSLDQGLQFLIQYYNGEERAKGNILERFSAQQFPDLHSELNLSSLELGDSALYFCASSLSREGRKTQYFGPGTRLLVL.

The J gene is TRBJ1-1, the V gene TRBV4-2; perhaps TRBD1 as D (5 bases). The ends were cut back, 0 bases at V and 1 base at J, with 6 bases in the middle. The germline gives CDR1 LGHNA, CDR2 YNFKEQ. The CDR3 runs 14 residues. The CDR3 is CASSQDGGNTEAFF. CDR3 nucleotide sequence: TGTGCCAGCAGCCAAGACGGGGGGAACACTGAAGCTTTCTTT.

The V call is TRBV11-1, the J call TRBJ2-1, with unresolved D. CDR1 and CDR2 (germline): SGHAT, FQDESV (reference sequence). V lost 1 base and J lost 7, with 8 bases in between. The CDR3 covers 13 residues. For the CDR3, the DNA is TGTGCCAGCAGCTTAGGAGACGGGAATGAGCAGTTCTTC. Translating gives CASSLGDGNEQFF.

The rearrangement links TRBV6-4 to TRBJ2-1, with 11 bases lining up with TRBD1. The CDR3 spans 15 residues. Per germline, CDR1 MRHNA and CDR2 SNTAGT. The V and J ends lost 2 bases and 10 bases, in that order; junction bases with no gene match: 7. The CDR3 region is CASSDGTGGTTEQFF. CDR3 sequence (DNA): TGTGCCAGCAGTGACGGGACAGGGGGAACTACAGAGCAGTTCTTC.

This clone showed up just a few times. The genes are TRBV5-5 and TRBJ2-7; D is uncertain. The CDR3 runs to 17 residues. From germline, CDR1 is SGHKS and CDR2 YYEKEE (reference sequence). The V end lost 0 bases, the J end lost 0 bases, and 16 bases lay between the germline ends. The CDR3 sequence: CASSLAKQDGRSYEQYF. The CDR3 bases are TGTGCCAGCAGCTTGGCCAAGCAAGACGGCCGCTCCTACGAGCAGTACTTC.

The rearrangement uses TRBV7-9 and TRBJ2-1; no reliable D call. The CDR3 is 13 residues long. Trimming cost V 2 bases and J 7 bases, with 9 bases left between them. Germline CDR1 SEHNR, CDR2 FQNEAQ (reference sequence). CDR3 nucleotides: TGTGCCAGCAGCTTAAACTTCGGAAATGAGCAGTTCTTC. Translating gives CASSLNFGNEQFF.

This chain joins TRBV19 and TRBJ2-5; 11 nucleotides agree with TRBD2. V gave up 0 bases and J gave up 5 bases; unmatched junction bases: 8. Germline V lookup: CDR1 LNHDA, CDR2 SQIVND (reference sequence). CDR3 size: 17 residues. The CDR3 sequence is CASSIDPGLAEFETQYF. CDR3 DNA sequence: TGTGCCAGTAGTATAGACCCGGGACTAGCGGAGTTTGAGACCCAGTACTTC.

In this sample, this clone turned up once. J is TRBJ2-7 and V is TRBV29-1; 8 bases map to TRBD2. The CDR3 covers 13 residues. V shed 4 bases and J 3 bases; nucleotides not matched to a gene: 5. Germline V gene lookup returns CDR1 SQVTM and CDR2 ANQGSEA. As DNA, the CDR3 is TGCAGCGTTGGGACTAGCAGATTCTACGAGCAGTACTTC. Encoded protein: CSVGTSRFYEQYF.

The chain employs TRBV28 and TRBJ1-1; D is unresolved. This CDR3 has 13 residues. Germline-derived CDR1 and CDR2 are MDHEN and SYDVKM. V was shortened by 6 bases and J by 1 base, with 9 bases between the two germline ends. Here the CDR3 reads CASRGPENTEAFF. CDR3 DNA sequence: TGTGCCAGCAGAGGGCCGGAGAACACTGAAGCTTTCTTT.

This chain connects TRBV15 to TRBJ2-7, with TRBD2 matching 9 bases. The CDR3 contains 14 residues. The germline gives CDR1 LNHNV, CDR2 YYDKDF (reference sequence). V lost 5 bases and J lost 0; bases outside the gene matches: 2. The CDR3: CATSGGRVSYEQYF. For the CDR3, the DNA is TGTGCCACCAGCGGCGGGAGGGTCTCCTACGAGCAGTACTTC. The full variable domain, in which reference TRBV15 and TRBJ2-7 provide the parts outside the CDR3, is DAMVIQNPRYQVTQFGKPVTLSCSQTLNHNVMYWYQQKSSQAPKLLFHYYDKDFNNEADTPDNFQSRRPNTSFCFLDIRSPGLGDTAMYLCATSGGRVSYEQYFGPGTRLTVT.

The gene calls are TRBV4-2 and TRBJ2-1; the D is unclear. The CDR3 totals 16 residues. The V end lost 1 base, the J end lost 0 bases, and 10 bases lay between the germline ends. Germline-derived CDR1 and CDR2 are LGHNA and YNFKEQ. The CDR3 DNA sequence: TGTGCCAGCAGCCAAGGGTTGGGCTCCTCCTACAATGAGCAGTTCTTC. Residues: CASSQGLGSSYNEQFF.

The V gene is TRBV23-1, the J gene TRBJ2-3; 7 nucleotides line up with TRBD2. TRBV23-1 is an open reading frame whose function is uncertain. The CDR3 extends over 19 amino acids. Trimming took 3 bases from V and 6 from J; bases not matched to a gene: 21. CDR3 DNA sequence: TGCGCCAGCAGTCAGATAATCTGGTGTGGGGGAGGGCCTAATGATACGCAGTATTTT. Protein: CASSQIIWCGGGPNDTQYF.

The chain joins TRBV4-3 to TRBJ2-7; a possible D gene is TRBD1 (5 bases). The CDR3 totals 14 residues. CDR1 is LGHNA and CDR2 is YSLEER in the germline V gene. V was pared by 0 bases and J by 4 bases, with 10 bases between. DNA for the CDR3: TGCGCCAGCAGCCAAGACAGGGTCGGGTACGAGCAGTACTTC. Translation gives CASSQDRVGYEQYF.

This chain's CDR3 is CASSPPGLSTDTQYF. DNA of the CDR3: TGTGCCAGCAGTCCCCCGGGACTTAGCACAGATACGCAGTATTTT. V gene TRBV25-1 combines with J gene TRBJ2-3; TRBD2 is a possible D gene (6 bases). CDR1 is MGHDK and CDR2 is SYGVNS in the germline V gene. Trimming took off 5 bases at V and 0 bases at J, with 12 bases between the two ends. This CDR3 has 15 amino acids.

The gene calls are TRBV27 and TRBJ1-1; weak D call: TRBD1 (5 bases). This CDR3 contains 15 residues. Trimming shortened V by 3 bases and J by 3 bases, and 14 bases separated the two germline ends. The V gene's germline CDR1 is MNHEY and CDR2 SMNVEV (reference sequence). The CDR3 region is CASSFVGGGDTEAFF. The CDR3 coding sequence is TGTGCCAGCAGTTTCGTCGGCGGGGGGGACACTGAAGCTTTCTTT.

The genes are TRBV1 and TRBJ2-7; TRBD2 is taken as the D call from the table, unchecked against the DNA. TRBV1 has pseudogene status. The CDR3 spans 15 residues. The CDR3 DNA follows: TGCACCAGCAGCCACGCCCTCGAGAGGGAATCTGAGCAGTACTTC. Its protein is CTSSHALERESEQYF.

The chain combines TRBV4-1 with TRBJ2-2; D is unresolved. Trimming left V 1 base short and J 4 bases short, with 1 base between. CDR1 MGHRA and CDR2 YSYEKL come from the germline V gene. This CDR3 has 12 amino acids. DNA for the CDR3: TGCGCCAGCAGCCAAGTCACCGGGGAGCTGTTTTTT. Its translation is CASSQVTGELFF.

This CDR3 reads CASSIPIAGVSGNEQFF. As DNA, the CDR3 is TGTGCCAGCAGCATCCCGATAGCGGGAGTGAGTGGGAATGAGCAGTTCTTC. The chain employs TRBV9 and TRBJ2-1; TRBD2 matches at 9 bases. The junction had 15 bases not matched to a gene; V was cut back by 4 bases and J by 7 bases. Germline-derived CDR1 and CDR2 are SGDLS and YYNGEE. The CDR3 has 17 amino acids.

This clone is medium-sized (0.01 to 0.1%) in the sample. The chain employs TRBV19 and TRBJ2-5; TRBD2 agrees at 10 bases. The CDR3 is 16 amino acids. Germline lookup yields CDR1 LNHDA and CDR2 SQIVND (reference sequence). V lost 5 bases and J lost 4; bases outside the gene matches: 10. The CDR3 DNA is TGTGCCAGTAGTCCATTACGTCAGCGGGGGGGAGAGACCCAGTACTTC. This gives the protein CASSPLRQRGGETQYF.

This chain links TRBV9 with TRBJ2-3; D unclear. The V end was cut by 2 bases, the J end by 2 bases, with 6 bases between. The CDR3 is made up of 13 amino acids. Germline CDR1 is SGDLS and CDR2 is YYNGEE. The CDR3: CASSVANTDTQYF. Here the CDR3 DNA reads TGTGCCAGCAGCGTGGCGAACACAGATACGCAGTATTTT.

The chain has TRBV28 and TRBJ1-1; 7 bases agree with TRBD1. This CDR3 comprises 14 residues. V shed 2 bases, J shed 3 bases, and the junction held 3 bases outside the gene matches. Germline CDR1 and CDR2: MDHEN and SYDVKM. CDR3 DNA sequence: TGTGCCAGCAGTTTAACAGGGGCGGACACTGAAGCTTTCTTT. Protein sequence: CASSLTGADTEAFF.

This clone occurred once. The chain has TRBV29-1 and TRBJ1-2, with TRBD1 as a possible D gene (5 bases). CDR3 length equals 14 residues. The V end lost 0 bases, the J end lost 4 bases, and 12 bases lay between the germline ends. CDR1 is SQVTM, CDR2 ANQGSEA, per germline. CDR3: CSVEDGGISYGYTF. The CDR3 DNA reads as TGCAGCGTTGAAGATGGGGGAATTAGCTATGGCTACACCTTC. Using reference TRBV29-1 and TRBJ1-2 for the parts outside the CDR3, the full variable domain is SAVISQKPSRDICQRGTSLTIQCQVDSQVTMMFWYRQQPGQSLTLIATANQGSEATYESGFVIDKFPISRPNLTFSTLTVSNMSPEDSSIYLCSVEDGGISYGYTFGSGTRLTVV.